The entry below gives a single T cell receptor beta chain sequence along with its context. This clone is a singleton in its sample. This receptor's antigen is unknown. Nothing much larger sits one base from this clone, and base qualities are not available. Library preparation used the immunoSEQ multiplex PCR assay. The paper's processing steps were these. A statistical classification framework was built to diagnose cytomegalovirus status from the catalog of TCR beta chain sequences. Imported from immuneACCESS, the table was reduced by TCRdb to in-frame sequences with V and J called. These copies leave out some clones; in studies compared against another copy, an unresolved V gene accounts for under half, and the cause of the remainder is not known. The V and J calls and clone size were taken over from that table, and D and trimming were inferred from the DNA. In all, the sample holds about 130,000 clones, and about 90% of those were seen once. The ten largest clonotypes hold around 5.9% of the sample.

The data originate from a study of cytomegalovirus exposure and HLA in healthy donors (dated by TCRdb to 2017 to 2019). In the study overall: The 500 to 800 repertoires of the first cohort and the 110 or so validation repertoires were produced on the same platform, according to a later analysis. To predict cytomegalovirus infection status, the study combined high-throughput TCR immunosequencing, statistical association of individual TCRs with disease status, and machine learning. The aim of the study was to test whether cataloging public T cell receptors could identify signatures of past pathogen exposure. A separate validation cohort of roughly 130 different subjects was used in addition to the roughly 700-subject first cohort.

Separate from the approximately 700-subject first cohort, the validation cohort of 120 subjects was the group to which the donors belonged. Here is what the overall study found, with its caveats: It was suggested by the authors that the approach could potentially be generalized to other disease states and immunological phenotypes. The study listed 150 to 200 TCR beta chains as associated with cytomegalovirus. Across donors, most TCR sequences were observed very rarely, whereas some public TCRs were present in many individuals. A later analysis had no HLA typing for the validation cohort, so co-occurrence there was scored across all 120 or so repertoires. The classifier was reported to diagnose cytomegalovirus status with high specificity and sensitivity in both the original and validation cohorts. Subsequent analysis determined that TCRs grouped into clusters in the first cohort also showed a tendency toward co-occurrence across the approximately 110 validation repertoires, and 94% of cluster scores exceeded 0. A few of the identified cytomegalovirus-associated TCR beta chains were confirmed in vitro to be specific for cytomegalovirus antigens.

V and J are truncated by 5 bases and 6 bases respectively, leaving an intervening sequence of 11 bases. Including cysteine and phenylalanine, the CDR3 has 13 amino acids. Of the read, only the CDR3 DNA is kept; its 39 bases are in frame from base 1. From the germline V gene, CDR1 is MDHEN and CDR2 is SYDVKM. The rearranged segments are TRBV28 and TRBJ1-5; the D gene is not confidently resolved. The receptor was derived from a woman in her 30s in good health and CMV-seropositive. The sequenced sample consisted of PBMCs. The CDR3 sequence is CASSPAAGQPQHF. At the DNA level, the sequence is TGTGCCAGCAGTCCCGCTGCCGGTCAGCCCCAGCATTTT.